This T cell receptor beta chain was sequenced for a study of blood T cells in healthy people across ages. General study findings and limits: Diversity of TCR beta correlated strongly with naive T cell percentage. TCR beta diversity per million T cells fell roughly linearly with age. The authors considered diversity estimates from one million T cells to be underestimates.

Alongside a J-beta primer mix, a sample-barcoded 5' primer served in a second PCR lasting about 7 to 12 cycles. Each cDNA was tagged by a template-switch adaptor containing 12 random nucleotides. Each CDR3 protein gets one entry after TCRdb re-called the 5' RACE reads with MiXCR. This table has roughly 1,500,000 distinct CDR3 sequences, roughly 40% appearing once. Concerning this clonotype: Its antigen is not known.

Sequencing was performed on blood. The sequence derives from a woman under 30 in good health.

The CDR3 coding sequence is TGCAGTGCTAGAGGACTAGCGGGAGGGGAGACCCAGTACTTC. Translating it yields CSARGLAGGETQYF. J is TRBJ2-5 and V is TRBV20-1, with TRBD2 identical over 14 bases. Germline trimming cut 1 base from V and 5 bases from J; bases unmatched to any gene: 0. The CDR3 is made up of 14 amino acids. Per the germline V gene, CDR1 is DFQATT and CDR2 is SNEGSKA (reference sequence).